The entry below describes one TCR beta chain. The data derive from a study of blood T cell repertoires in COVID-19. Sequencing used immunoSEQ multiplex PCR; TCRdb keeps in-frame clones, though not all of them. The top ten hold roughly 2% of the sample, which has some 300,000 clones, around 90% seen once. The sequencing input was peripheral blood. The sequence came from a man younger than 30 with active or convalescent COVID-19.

The CDR3 region has the DNA TGCGCCAGCATGGGGAGTGAGCAGTTCTTC. It yields the protein CASMGSEQFF. This chain uses TRBV4-1 with TRBJ2-1; possible D gene TRBD2, 5 bases. Trimming cost V 7 bases and J 9 bases, with 7 bases left between them. The CDR3 sequence is 10 residues long. Germline V gene data show CDR1 as MGHRA and CDR2 as YSYEKL.